The source of this TCR beta chain is a study of blood T cell repertoires in COVID-19. The wider study: Donors in the United States, Italy and Spain gave samples during acute or convalescent COVID-19. PBMCs, B-cell-depleted T cells, or T cells were the source of the cDNA or gDNA that made up the material.

Germline CDR1 is SGHTS and CDR2 is YDEGEE. V trimming: 0 bases; J trimming: 2 bases; junction bases outside the gene matches: 5. The CDR3 length is 15 residues. In the authors' methods: The assay estimated nucleated cells by amplifying reference gene primers. Sequenced by immunoSEQ multiplex PCR; TCRdb stores in-frame clones only, minus some. The V and J calls and the clone size are those of that table, but D and trimming were determined from the DNA. The data show just under 30,000 clones, with 80% to 90% seen just once and approximately 10% held by the top ten. Sequencing was carried out using peripheral blood. The chain couples TRBV5-8 to TRBJ2-7, with 7 bases aligning to TRBD2. The TCR sequence derives from a human donor in a cohort sampled during active COVID-19. CDR3 DNA sequence: TGTGCCAGCAGCTTGGTGGGAGGGGCCCCCTACGAGCAGTACTTC. Its protein is CASSLVGGAPYEQYF.